This T cell receptor beta chain originates from a study of T cell changes during pregnancy in multiple sclerosis. V dropped 3 bases and J dropped 8; count of bases not matched to a gene: 16. Germline CDR1 reads LNHNV; CDR2 reads YYDKDF (reference sequence). The CDR3 runs 17 residues. Sequencing used immunoSEQ multiplex PCR; TCRdb keeps in-frame clones, though not all of them. The table records about 68,000 clones, 92% of them present only once. The receptor comes from a female donor in good health, enrolled as a control in a pregnancy study. The V call is TRBV15, the J call TRBJ1-3; TRBD1 agrees at 7 bases. The specimen was peripheral blood, collected in the second trimester of pregnancy. The CDR3 loop is CATSRSKTGFSADTIYF. CDR3 DNA: TGTGCCACCAGCAGGTCCAAGACAGGGTTCAGTGCGGACACCATATATTTT.